These T cell receptor beta chains were read from a single sample in a study of blood T cell repertoires in COVID-19. Clones were read by immunoSEQ multiplex PCR, and TCRdb kept only the in-frame ones, dropping some. The table records approximately 170,000 clones, roughly 86% of them present only once. The source material was peripheral blood. The source of these receptors is an elderly woman with COVID-19, enrolled during active disease. Both conserved end residues are part of each CDR3. The D gene is left open where the match is weak. Rows give clone size only sometimes, using once, few, many, or a class for an expanded clone.

-,TRBJ1-1,-,TRBV9,TGTGCCAGCAGCGTAGTCAAGACAGGAGCGACTCCCACTGAAGCTTTCTTT,CASSVVKTGATPTEAFF
-,TRBJ1-2,-,TRBV19,TGTGCCAGTAGTATAGATCGGAGGTGGGACTATGGCTACACCTTC,CASSIDRRWDYGYTF
-,TRBJ1-1,-,TRBV5-4,TGTGCCAGCAGCCCAATGGGCATAGGAGCTTTCTTT,CASSPMGIGAFF
TRBD2,TRBJ2-2,-,TRBV7-3,TGTGCCAGCACCGTTAGCGGGAGTAGCGTCGGGGAGCTGTTTTTT,CASTVSGSSVGELFF
TRBD1,TRBJ2-7,-,TRBV11-1,TGTGCCAGCAGCTCCGACAGGGGCGAGCAGTACTTC,CASSSDRGEQYF
-,TRBJ2-7,-,TRBV11-2,TGTGCCAGCAGCTTATCGAGGGGGACCGTCGAGCAGTACTTC,CASSLSRGTVEQYF
-,TRBJ1-1,-,TRBV19,TGTGCCAGTAGTATCCCGGACAGTGTGACTGAAGCTTTCTTT,CASSIPDSVTEAFF
TRBD1,TRBJ1-3,once,TRBV7-9,TGTGCCAGCAGTCCCGACAGGGTCTCTGGAAACACCATATATTTT,CASSPDRVSGNTIYF
TRBD1,TRBJ2-2,-,TRBV28,TGTGCCAGCAGTTTATGGGGTCCCGGGACAGGGACGCGAGGCACCGGGGAGCTGTTTTTT,CASSLWGPGTGTRGTGELFF
-,TRBJ2-5,-,TRBV29-1,TGCAGCCAAGGAAGGGGTTTGGAGACCCAGTACTTC,CSQGRGLETQYF